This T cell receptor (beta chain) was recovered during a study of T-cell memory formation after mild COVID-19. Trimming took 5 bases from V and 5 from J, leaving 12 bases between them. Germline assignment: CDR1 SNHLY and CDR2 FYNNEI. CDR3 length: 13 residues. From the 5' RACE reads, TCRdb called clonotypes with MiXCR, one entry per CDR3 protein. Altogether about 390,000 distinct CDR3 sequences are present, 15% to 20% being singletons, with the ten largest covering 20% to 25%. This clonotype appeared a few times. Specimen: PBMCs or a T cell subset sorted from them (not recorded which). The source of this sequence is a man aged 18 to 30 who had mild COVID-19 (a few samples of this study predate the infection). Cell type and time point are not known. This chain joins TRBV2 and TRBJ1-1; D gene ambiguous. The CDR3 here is CASSSHPRTEAFF. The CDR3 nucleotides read TGTGCCAGCAGTTCGCATCCGAGGACTGAAGCTTTCTTT.